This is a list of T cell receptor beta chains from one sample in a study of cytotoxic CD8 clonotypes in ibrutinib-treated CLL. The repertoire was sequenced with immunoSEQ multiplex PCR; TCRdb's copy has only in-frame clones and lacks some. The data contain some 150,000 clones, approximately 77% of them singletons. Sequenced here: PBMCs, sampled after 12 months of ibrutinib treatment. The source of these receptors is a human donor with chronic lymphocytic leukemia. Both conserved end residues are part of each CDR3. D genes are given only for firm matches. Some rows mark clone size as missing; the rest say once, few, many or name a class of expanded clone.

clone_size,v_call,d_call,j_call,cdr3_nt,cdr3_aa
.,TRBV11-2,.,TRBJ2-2,TGTGCCAGCAGCCCGGACACGGTGGAATCGAACACCGGGGAGCTGTTTTTT,CASSPDTVESNTGELFF
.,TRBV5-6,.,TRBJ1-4,TGTGCCAGCAGCTTGGAGGGGTTGAATGAAAAACTGTTTTTT,CASSLEGLNEKLFF
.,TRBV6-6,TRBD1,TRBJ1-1,TGTGCCAGCACCGACCGGACAGGGGGACTTACTGAAGCTTTCTTT,CASTDRTGGLTEAFF
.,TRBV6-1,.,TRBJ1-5,TGTGCCAGCCTTCCTAACCCGAATCAGCCCCAGCATTTT,CASLPNPNQPQHF
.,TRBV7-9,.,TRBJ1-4,TGTGCCAGCAGCGGGAACGCTGAAAAACTGTTTTTT,CASSGNAEKLFF
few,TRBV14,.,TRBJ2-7,TGTGCCAGCAGCCTGGGGTACTCCTACGAGCAGTACTTC,CASSLGYSYEQYF
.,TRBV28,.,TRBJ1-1,TGTGCCAGCAGATCCGGCGGCCTATTGATGTTAACTGAAGCTTTCTTT,CASRSGGLLMLTEAFF
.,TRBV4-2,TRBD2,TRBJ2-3,TGTGCCAGCAGCCGGGGGGGAGTCGCAGATACGCAGTATTTT,CASSRGGVADTQYF
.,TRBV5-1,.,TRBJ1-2,TGCGCCAGCAGCTTGGGAGAGGGCTCGGGTGGCTACACCTTC,CASSLGEGSGGYTF
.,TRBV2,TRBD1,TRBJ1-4,TGTGCCAGCAGTGATCCCCAAGGGGACAGGCGGGAAAAACTGTTTTTT,CASSDPQGDRREKLFF
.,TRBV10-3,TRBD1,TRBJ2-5,TGTGCCATCAGCAGCCCCGACAGGGGTCAAGAGACCCAGTACTTC,CAISSPDRGQETQYF
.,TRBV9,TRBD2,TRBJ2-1,TGTGCCAGCAGCGTAGGGACTAGCGGGAGGTATGAGCAGTTCTTC,CASSVGTSGRYEQFF
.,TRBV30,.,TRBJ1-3,TGTGCCTGGAGTGTGGGTACAGGAGTTGGAAACACCATATATTTT,CAWSVGTGVGNTIYF
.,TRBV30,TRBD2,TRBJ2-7,TGTGCCTGGAGTGCCTTCCTAGCGGATGTTACTTACGAGCAGTACTTC,CAWSAFLADVTYEQYF
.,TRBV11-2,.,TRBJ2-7,TGTGCCAGCAGCCCCCCCGGGGACAACTCCTACGAGCAGTACTTC,CASSPPGDNSYEQYF
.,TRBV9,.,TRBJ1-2,TGTGCCAGCAGCGTAGGTCCAGGATTGGAGCGCTACACCTTC,CASSVGPGLERYTF
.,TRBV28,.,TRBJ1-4,TGTGCCAGCTTCAACCCGGGTGAAAAACTGTTTTTT,CASFNPGEKLFF
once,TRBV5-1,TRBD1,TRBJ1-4,TGCGCCAGCAGCATACAGGGGGCTACTAATGAAAAACTGTTTTTT,CASSIQGATNEKLFF